The 9 T cell receptor beta chains listed next were all sequenced from one sample in a study of CD8 T cells in ankylosing spondylitis. Using its own MiXCR run on the 5' RACE reads, TCRdb lists one record per CDR3 protein. Among 250,000 to 400,000 distinct CDR3 sequences listed, roughly 10% were seen once. Sequenced input: blood, either unsorted or a sorted T cell fraction (not recorded which). These receptors all stem from a female donor with ankylosing spondylitis or in good health (not recorded which).

Ten or more counts support this clonotype. J is TRBJ1-1 and V is TRBV5-1, with 7 positions matching TRBD1. The CDR3 has 15 amino acids. Germline V gives CDR1 SGHRS, CDR2 YFSETQ. V was clipped by 1 base and J by 3 bases; unmatched bases: 6. The CDR3 spells CASSLTGVWYTEAFF. CDR3 bases: TGCGCCAGCAGCTTGACAGGGGTGTGGTACACTGAAGCTTTCTTT.

This clonotype came up many times. The rearrangement joins TRBV29-1 to TRBJ1-5; D is unclear. Germline CDR1 reads SQVTM; CDR2 reads ANQGSEA. This CDR3 comprises 13 residues. Trimming took 4 bases from V and 6 from J, leaving 13 bases between them. In DNA form, the CDR3 reads TGCAGCGTTGCGGGTCCGGGCGGTCAGCCCCAGCATTTT. As protein: CSVAGPGGQPQHF.

In this sample, this clonotype turned up many times. The genes are TRBV6-5 and TRBJ1-1; 7 bases are a match to TRBD1. The V gene end was trimmed by 3 bases and the J gene end by 0 bases; junction bases not matched to a gene: 4. CDR1 is MNHEY and CDR2 is SVGAGI in the germline V gene. The CDR3 loop spans 15 amino acids. The CDR3 DNA reads TGTGCCAGCAGTTATGGCAGGGGGGTGAACACTGAAGCTTTCTTT. Translation: CASSYGRGVNTEAFF.

In its sample, this clonotype was seen many times. The V gene is TRBV7-9, the J gene TRBJ2-1; 10 bases map to TRBD2. V shed 0 bases and J 7 bases; nucleotides not matched to a gene: 6. The CDR3 is made up of 16 amino acids. The germline gives CDR1 SEHNR, CDR2 FQNEAQ (reference sequence). The CDR3 nucleotides are TGTGCCAGCAGCTTAGCTGTAGCGGGGGGACCGAATGAGCAGTTCTTC. Translated, it gives CASSLAVAGGPNEQFF.

The chain has TRBV27 and TRBJ2-1; 8 bases align to TRBD2. The germline V gene has CDR1 MNHEY and CDR2 SMNVEV (reference sequence). V shed 6 bases, J shed 8 bases, and the junction held 18 bases outside the gene matches. This CDR3 has 17 amino acids. The CDR3 spells CASSRQVGLGIGDEQFF. DNA of the CDR3: TGTGCCAGCAGCCGACAGGTGGGACTAGGGATTGGGGATGAGCAGTTCTTC.

This clonotype was counted many times. This sequence joins TRBV5-5 and TRBJ2-7, with D maybe TRBD1 (5 bases). Germline loops: CDR1 SGHKS, CDR2 YYEKEE (reference sequence). Trimming took off 4 bases at V and 2 bases at J, with 10 bases between the two ends. This CDR3 is built from 13 residues. The CDR3 is CASSDSITYEQYF. Written as DNA, the CDR3 is TGTGCCAGCAGCGACAGTATTACCTACGAGCAGTACTTC.

V gene TRBV7-8 combines with J gene TRBJ2-7, with D hard to call. The V gene lost 2 bases and the J gene lost 2 bases, with 10 bases spanning the gap. Germline V CDR1 and CDR2: SGHVS, FQNEAQ. The CDR3 is 14 amino acids. The DNA for the CDR3 is TGTGCCAGCAGCTTACTAGTGACCCCCTACGAGCAGTACTTC. Residues: CASSLLVTPYEQYF. The full variable domain, completed using reference TRBV7-8 and TRBJ2-7, is GAGVSQSPRYKVAKRGQDVALRCDPISGHVSLFWYQQALGQGPEFLTYFQNEAQLDKSGLPSDRFFAERPEGSVSTLKIQRTQQEDSAVYLCASSLLVTPYEQYFGPGTRLTVT.

This clonotype was counted at least ten times. This chain joins TRBV11-2 and TRBJ2-1, with D unresolved. CDR3 length equals 15 residues. Germline-derived CDR1 and CDR2 are SGHAT and FQNNGV. V gave up 7 bases and J gave up 5 bases, with 18 bases separating them. The CDR3 DNA follows: TGTGCCAGCAACTTTGGTCCAGAAGGAGACAATGAGCAGTTCTTC. Protein: CASNFGPEGDNEQFF.

This clonotype has a handful of counts. V and J are TRBV18 and TRBJ2-3, with TRBD1 matching over 10 bases. The CDR3 length is 15 residues. V lost 3 bases, J lost 2 bases, and 2 bases stayed unmatched. Germline CDR1 reads KGHSH; CDR2 reads LQKENI. CDR3: CASSPGQGITDTQYF. The CDR3, as DNA: TGTGCCAGCTCACCGGGACAGGGGATCACAGATACGCAGTATTTT.